This TCR beta chain is drawn from a study of neurological immune-mediated disorders. The unsorted libraries were made from 2 million PBMCs kept at -80 C. V was trimmed by 2 bases and J by 0 bases, leaving 16 bases between them. Germline values: CDR1 MGHRA, CDR2 YSYEKL. The CDR3 contains 17 residues. This clonotype was counted at least ten times. What it binds is unknown. Regarding the study as a whole: Patients with HTLV-1-associated myelopathy had the highest level of TCR clonal expansion, whereas patients with multiple sclerosis had the lowest level, falling beneath the level found in healthy controls.

The team produced cDNA through 5'RACE using 10-nucleotide random UMIs. The output of every sequencing run, over 170 million TCR-beta sequences, came from 15-18 subjects. TCRdb independently ran MiXCR on the 5' RACE reads; one entry per CDR3 protein. Here the sample spans around 44,000 distinct CDR3 sequences, approximately 2.4% being singletons. Material: PBMCs. The chain is built from TRBV4-1 and TRBJ1-2; D is undetermined. The receptor was isolated from a man aged 25-40 years with multiple sclerosis. The CDR3 DNA is TGCGCCAGCAGCCAACCGGCGGGGAAAAAAGCTAACTATGGCTACACCTTC. It is translated as CASSQPAGKKANYGYTF.